The present T cell receptor beta chain was sequenced within a study of T cells in Graves' hyperthyroidism and ophthalmopathy. Germline V gives CDR1 DFQATT, CDR2 SNEGSKA (reference sequence). This CDR3 is built from 13 residues. V was cut by 0 bases and J by 2 bases, with 6 bases left in between. Patients aged 18 to 65 with hyperthyroidism were newly diagnosed, with duration under 2 months. Diagnosis relied on clinical symptoms, serum thyroxine and TRAb, thyroid ultrasound and orbital computed tomography. Amplification of TCR beta CDR3 regions was performed using RNA transcripts as template. When the TCR CDR3 underwent first-round RT-PCR, the HTBI primer set was used. Each CDR3 protein gets one entry after TCRdb re-called the multiplex PCR reads with MiXCR. The repertoire holds over 300,000 distinct CDR3 sequences, with roughly 14% as singletons. This clonotype was picked up many times.

Sequenced material: blood. The V gene is TRBV20-1, the J gene TRBJ2-3; unclear D gene. This receptor was identified in a woman aged 60-70 years with Graves' hyperthyroidism. The CDR3 loop reads CSAREVFTDTQYF. In DNA form, the CDR3 reads TGCAGTGCTAGAGAGGTCTTCACAGATACGCAGTATTTT.